The rows below give T cell receptor beta chains drawn from one sample of a study of CD4+ T cells in melanoma. The table came from immunoSEQ multiplex PCR; TCRdb's copy has only in-frame clones and leaves some out. The table includes over 130,000 clones, about nine tenths detected once. The origin of the receptors is a human donor with melanoma. CDR3s include the opening cysteine and the closing phenylalanine or tryptophan. The order of the fields is J gene, clone size, D gene, V gene, CDR3 protein, CDR3 DNA. A D gene is named only where the DNA matches it firmly. The size entry is marked missing in some rows and otherwise reads once, few, many or a size class.

TRBJ2-3 once NA TRBV5-1 CASSHTGPSTDTQYF TGCGCCAGCAGTCACACAGGACCTAGCACAGATACGCAGTATTTT
TRBJ1-4 once NA TRBV6-5 CASSYQQAEKLFF TGTGCCAGCAGTTACCAACAGGCTGAAAAACTGTTTTTT
TRBJ2-2 NA TRBD2 TRBV5-1 CASSEGTSGGKTGELFF TGCGCCAGCAGCGAGGGGACTAGCGGGGGAAAAACCGGGGAGCTGTTTTTT
TRBJ2-7 once NA TRBV18 CASSPPDGAYEQYF TGTGCCAGCTCACCACCTGATGGAGCCTACGAGCAGTACTTC
TRBJ2-7 once NA TRBV7-9 CASSLDAGRPGGEQYF TGTGCCAGCAGCTTAGATGCGGGGAGGCCAGGCGGCGAGCAGTACTTC
TRBJ1-4 NA NA TRBV19 CASRRTTNEKLFF TGTGCCAGTAGAAGGACAACTAATGAAAAACTGTTTTTT
TRBJ1-2 NA NA TRBV9 CASSVEPVGNWGYGYTF TGTGCCAGCAGCGTAGAACCCGTGGGGAATTGGGGGTATGGCTACACCTTC
TRBJ1-4 NA NA TRBV4-2 CASSLDRRNEKLFF TGTGCCAGCAGCCTGGACAGAAGAAATGAAAAACTGTTTTTT
TRBJ1-6 NA TRBD1 TRBV18 CASSPDRGEYSPLHF TGTGCCAGCTCTCCAGACAGGGGCGAATATTCACCCCTCCACTTT
TRBJ1-1 NA NA TRBV4-2 CASSQDPHGTEAFF TGTGCCAGCAGCCAAGATCCCCATGGCACTGAAGCTTTCTTT
TRBJ2-7 NA NA TRBV7-9 CASSLAVTPEQYF TGTGCCAGCAGCTTAGCGGTGACGCCAGAGCAGTACTTC
TRBJ2-7 NA NA TRBV6-1 CASSEVRYEQYF TGTGCCAGCAGTGAAGTAAGGTACGAGCAGTACTTC
TRBJ2-1 NA NA TRBV19 CASSIGGPNEQFF TGTGCCAGTAGTATAGGGGGACCTAATGAGCAGTTCTTC
TRBJ1-5 NA NA TRBV6-4 CASSASLEGSRTVSNQPQHF TGTGCCAGCAGTGCCTCCCTTGAGGGCAGTCGGACTGTCAGCAATCAGCCCCAGCATTTT
TRBJ1-5 NA NA TRBV11-2 CASSETGNQPQHF TGTGCCAGCAGCGAAACAGGGAATCAGCCCCAGCATTTT
TRBJ2-1 NA NA TRBV7-3 CASSLDGRSNEQFF TGTGCCAGCAGCCTGGACGGGAGAAGCAATGAGCAGTTCTTC
TRBJ2-7 NA TRBD1 TRBV7-9 CASSIRSGTDYEQYF TGTGCCAGCAGCATAAGGTCAGGGACAGACTACGAGCAGTACTTC
TRBJ2-5 NA NA TRBV20-1 CSASPGQTQYF TGCAGTGCTAGCCCGGGGCAGACCCAGTACTTC
TRBJ1-2 NA NA TRBV20-1 CSARETDGYTF TGCAGTGCTAGAGAGACCGATGGCTACACCTTC
TRBJ1-1 NA TRBD1 TRBV13 CASSSPDRVPETEAFF TGTGCCAGCAGCTCCCCGGACAGGGTCCCGGAAACTGAAGCTTTCTTT
TRBJ2-7 once NA TRBV11-2 CASSPPTRGLVTGEQYF TGTGCCAGCAGCCCCCCAACACGCGGACTCGTGACCGGCGAGCAGTACTTC
TRBJ2-7 NA NA TRBV21-1 CASSRDYVSYEQYF TGTGCCAGCAGCAGGGACTACGTGTCCTACGAGCAGTACTTC
TRBJ1-3 NA NA TRBV11-2 CASSLVGSSGNTIYF TGTGCCAGCAGCTTAGTCGGCAGCTCTGGAAACACCATATATTTT
TRBJ1-5 NA NA TRBV27 CASRSRGNQPQHF TGTGCCAGCCGAAGCCGCGGCAATCAGCCCCAGCATTTT
TRBJ1-5 NA NA TRBV25-1 CVPGVYSNQPQHF TGTGTCCCAGGGGTCTATAGCAATCAGCCCCAGCATTTT
TRBJ2-2 NA NA TRBV6-5 CASSSLGGARPGELFF TGTGCCAGCAGTTCACTTGGGGGGGCCCGCCCCGGGGAGCTGTTTTTT
TRBJ2-3 NA TRBD2 TRBV30 CARTSGGASDTQYF TGTGCCCGGACTAGCGGGGGGGCTTCAGATACGCAGTATTTT
TRBJ1-2 NA NA TRBV29-1 CIGGGDYGYTF TGCATCGGCGGGGGAGACTATGGCTACACCTTC
TRBJ1-2 NA NA TRBV5-4 CASSPLGSGGYTF TGTGCCAGCAGTCCTCTAGGATCAGGTGGCTACACCTTC
TRBJ1-1 NA NA TRBV18 CASSPNIGQNTEAFF TGTGCCAGCTCACCAAACATTGGCCAGAACACTGAAGCTTTCTTT
TRBJ2-1 NA NA TRBV5-1 CASSLQEIYNEQFF TGCGCCAGCAGCTTACAGGAGATCTACAATGAGCAGTTCTTC
TRBJ2-1 NA NA TRBV14 CASSHPSIGSYNEQFF TGTGCCAGCAGCCATCCCAGCATTGGCTCCTACAATGAGCAGTTCTTC
TRBJ1-2 NA NA TRBV4-1 CASSQEELSNYGYTF TGCGCCAGCAGCCAAGAAGAGTTATCTAACTATGGCTACACCTTC
TRBJ1-6 NA NA TRBV7-9 CASSRTDVDSPLHF TGTGCCAGCAGCAGGACAGACGTGGATTCACCCCTCCACTTT
TRBJ2-3 NA TRBD2 TRBV13 CASSLSRSGGTDTQYF TGTGCCAGCAGCTTATCCCGTAGCGGGGGAACAGATACGCAGTATTTT
TRBJ2-7 NA NA TRBV6-5 CASSYSGLEQYF TGTGCCAGCAGTTATTCTGGGCTCGAGCAGTACTTC
TRBJ2-3 NA NA TRBV5-1 CASSLGDISTDTQYF TGCGCCAGCAGCTTGGGGGACATAAGCACAGATACGCAGTATTTT
TRBJ1-1 NA NA TRBV6-1 CASSEARVGMRFF TGTGCCAGCAGTGAAGCGCGGGTTGGGATGCGATTCTTT
TRBJ1-1 once NA TRBV5-1 CASSLDPGTIRGTEAFF TGCGCCAGCAGCTTGGATCCGGGTACGATTAGGGGAACTGAAGCTTTCTTT
TRBJ1-1 NA NA TRBV30 CAWGQMNTEAFF TGTGCCTGGGGACAGATGAACACTGAAGCTTTCTTT
TRBJ1-4 once NA TRBV10-3 CATAQGNEKLFF TGTGCCACCGCGCAGGGTAATGAAAAACTGTTTTTT
TRBJ1-1 NA NA TRBV5-5 CASSLEQNTEAFF TGTGCCAGCAGCTTGGAACAGAACACTGAAGCTTTCTTT
TRBJ1-1 NA NA TRBV30 CAWSFSGNSEAFF TGTGCCTGGAGTTTTTCCGGGAATTCTGAAGCTTTCTTT
TRBJ1-1 NA NA TRBV5-1 CASSYLGGEIEAFF TGCGCCAGCAGCTACCTGGGGGGGGAAATTGAAGCTTTCTTT
TRBJ1-2 NA TRBD1 TRBV5-8 CASSPDRWSGYTF TGTGCCAGCAGCCCGGACAGGTGGAGTGGCTACACCTTC
TRBJ2-7 NA NA TRBV15 CATSGQSSTSWLEQYF TGTGCCACCAGCGGACAGTCTAGCACGAGCTGGCTCGAGCAGTACTTC
TRBJ2-2 NA NA TRBV25-1 CASSDGLRGGRHTGELFF TGTGCCAGCAGTGATGGGCTAAGAGGGGGGCGACACACCGGGGAGCTGTTTTTT
TRBJ2-3 once TRBD2 TRBV6-1 CASSELAGGDTQYF TGTGCCAGCAGTGAGCTGGCGGGGGGAGATACGCAGTATTTT
TRBJ2-1 NA NA TRBV19 CASSIAGTFRAYNEQFF TGTGCCAGTAGTATAGCCGGGACATTTCGTGCCTACAATGAGCAGTTCTTC
TRBJ1-4 NA TRBD1 TRBV5-4 CASSRDSSNEKLFF TGTGCCAGCAGCCGGGACAGCTCTAATGAAAAACTGTTTTTT
TRBJ1-6 once NA TRBV27 CASRGRANSPLHF TGTGCCAGCAGGGGGCGCGCTAATTCACCCCTCCACTTT
TRBJ2-3 few NA TRBV2 CASATRDTQYF TGTGCCAGCGCTACTAGGGATACGCAGTATTTT
TRBJ1-6 NA NA TRBV7-9 CASSPLGLANSPLHF TGTGCCAGCAGCCCATTGGGGTTAGCGAATTCACCCCTCCACTTT
TRBJ2-7 once NA TRBV19 CASSIHGRGGFSYEQYF TGTGCCAGTAGTATACATGGAAGAGGCGGATTCTCCTACGAGCAGTACTTC
TRBJ2-5 NA NA TRBV2 CASKGALETQYF TGTGCCAGCAAAGGTGCTTTGGAGACCCAGTACTTC